This T cell receptor beta chain was identified during a study of blood T cell repertoires in COVID-19. Germline CDR1 is SGHKS and CDR2 is YYEKEE (reference sequence). CDR3 length equals 15 residues. Germline trimming cut 0 bases from V and 3 bases from J; bases unmatched to any gene: 4. In the original analysis: From reference gene primer amplification, estimates of nucleated cell counts were derived. Generated by immunoSEQ multiplex PCR, the TCRdb table keeps only in-frame clones and is missing some. The V and J calls and clone size come from that table; D and trimming were worked out from the DNA. The table shows 150,000 to 200,000 clones, with 79% occurring only once.

The TCR sequence derives from a man aged 60 to 75 with active or convalescent COVID-19. The chain recombines TRBV5-5 with TRBJ2-7; TRBD2 matches at 9 bases. Input material: peripheral blood. The chain's CDR3 is CASSLEAGGIYEQYF. The CDR3 region has the DNA TGTGCCAGCAGCTTGGAGGCGGGAGGGATCTACGAGCAGTACTTC.